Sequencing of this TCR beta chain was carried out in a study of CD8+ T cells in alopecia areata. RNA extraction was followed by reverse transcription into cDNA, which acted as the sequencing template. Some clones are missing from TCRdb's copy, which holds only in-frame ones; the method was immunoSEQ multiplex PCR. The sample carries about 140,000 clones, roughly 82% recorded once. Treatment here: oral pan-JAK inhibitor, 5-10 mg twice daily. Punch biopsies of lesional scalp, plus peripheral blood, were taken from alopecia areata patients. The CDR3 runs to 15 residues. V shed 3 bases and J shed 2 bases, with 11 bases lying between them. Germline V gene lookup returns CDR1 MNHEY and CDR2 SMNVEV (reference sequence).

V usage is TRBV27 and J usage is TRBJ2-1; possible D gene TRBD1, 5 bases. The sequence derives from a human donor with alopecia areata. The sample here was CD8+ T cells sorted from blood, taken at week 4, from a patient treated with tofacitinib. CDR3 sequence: CASSLEQGPYNEQFF. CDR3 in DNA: TGTGCCAGCAGTTTGGAGCAGGGCCCCTACAATGAGCAGTTCTTC.